This TCR beta chain was profiled in a study of shared clonotypes between healthy human individuals. Assay used: immunoSEQ multiplex PCR; TCRdb lists only in-frame clones, some missing. Of some 2,500,000 clones in the sample, about nine tenths are singletons; the top ten hold 0.37%. The CDR3 consists of 13 residues. CDR1 SGHTA and CDR2 FQGNSA come from the germline V gene. V lost 5 bases and J 9 bases, leaving 14 bases between the germline ends. Participating donors were healthy, HIV-negative adults free of recent acute infections or vaccinations. Investigators divided CD4+ cells into CD45RA+ naive and CD45RA-negative memory subsets.

The chain carries TRBV7-2 and TRBJ2-1, with D possibly TRBD1 on 6 matching bases. The source is a man between 18 and 35 years old in good health. Some clones in this sample may be carry-over from other donors' samples. Sequencing used naive CD4+ T cells from PBMCs. The subset was: CD45RA+ positively selected. The CDR3 DNA reads as TGTGCCAGCAGCGAACGGACAGAGAGTGAGCAGTTCTTC. Residues: CASSERTESEQFF.